The 31 T cell receptor beta chains below come from one sample, sequenced in a study of T-cell memory formation after mild COVID-19. TCRdb processed the 5' RACE reads anew with MiXCR; each CDR3 protein has one entry. The repertoire holds hundreds of thousands of distinct CDR3 sequences, with 15% to 20% as singletons. Sample: PBMCs or a T cell subset sorted from them (not recorded which). The receptors stem from an adult woman who had mild COVID-19 (a few samples of this study predate the infection). Cell type and time point are not known.

This clonotype was picked up a small number of times. J is TRBJ1-1 and V is TRBV5-6; D is possibly TRBD1 (5 bases). The V gene lost 0 bases and the J gene lost 6 bases, with 12 bases spanning the gap. This CDR3 region has 14 residues. CDR1 is SGHDT and CDR2 is YYEEEE in the germline V gene. As DNA, the CDR3 is TGTGCCAGCAGCTTGGGGGACGTGTGGTCTGAAGCTTTCTTT. The encoded protein is CASSLGDVWSEAFF.

The chain has TRBV6-1 and TRBJ1-1; D remains unclear. This CDR3 is 14 amino acids long. Trimming took off 4 bases at V and 5 bases at J, with 14 bases between the two ends. Germline CDR1 is MNHNS and CDR2 is SASEGT. CDR3 sequence (DNA): TGTGCCAGCAGTGTGGAACTGGGGAGGACTGAAGCTTTCTTT. Translating gives CASSVELGRTEAFF.

Only a few counts were recorded for this clonotype. The V and J genes are TRBV7-8 and TRBJ2-2; possibly TRBD1 for D (6 bases). V was cut by 6 bases and J by 7 bases, with 15 bases left in between. CDR1 is SGHVS, CDR2 FQNEAQ, per germline. The CDR3 covers 14 residues. The CDR3 here is CASRIQGSYGELFF. Here the CDR3 DNA reads TGTGCCAGCAGGATACAGGGTTCTTACGGGGAGCTGTTTTTT.

This clonotype was found many times. V is TRBV7-2 and J is TRBJ1-1; unclear D gene. This CDR3 has 13 amino acids. Germline CDR1 is SGHTA and CDR2 is FQGNSA. The V end was cut by 0 bases, the J end by 3 bases, with 5 bases between. CDR3 bases: TGTGCCAGCAGCTTAGCAGGGCACACTGAAGCTTTCTTT. It translates to CASSLAGHTEAFF.

Only a few counts were recorded for this clonotype. For the CDR3, the DNA is TGTGCCAGCAGCGTAGACGGGACACTTACCAATGGCTACACCTTC. This encodes CASSVDGTLTNGYTF. The gene calls are TRBV9 and TRBJ1-2; D is possibly TRBD1 (6 bases). Germline assignment: CDR1 SGDLS and CDR2 YYNGEE. The CDR3 is 15 residues long. V lost 0 bases and J 6 bases, leaving 15 bases between the germline ends. The variable domain in full, with the rest retrieved from reference TRBV9 and TRBJ1-2, is DSGVTQTPKHLITATGQRVTLRCSPRSGDLSVYWYQQSLDQGLQFLIQYYNGEERAKGNILERFSAQQFPDLHSELNLSSLELGDSALYFCASSVDGTLTNGYTFGSGTRLTVV.

The J gene is TRBJ2-7, the V gene TRBV20-1; the D gene could be TRBD1 or TRBD2 (6 bases each). The CDR3 sequence is 18 residues long. Germline CDR1 and CDR2: DFQATT and SNEGSKA (reference sequence). The germline V and J ends were trimmed by 0 bases and 4 bases, with 25 bases remaining between them. The DNA of the CDR3 is TGCAGTGCTAGAGAACAGACTAGTGGGGGCCTGCTAGGGTACGAGCAGTACTTC. It yields the protein CSAREQTSGGLLGYEQYF.

This clonotype was observed a handful of times. This chain uses TRBV7-9 with TRBJ2-3; D remains unclear. CDR1 is SEHNR, CDR2 FQNEAQ, per germline (reference sequence). The CDR3 has 15 residues. Trimming left V 2 bases short and J 1 base short, with 10 bases between. CDR3 nucleotide sequence: TGTGCCAGCAGCTTATCAGGTGTAGGCACAGATACGCAGTATTTT. Its protein product is CASSLSGVGTDTQYF.

This clonotype was seen only a few times. The genes are TRBV5-1 and TRBJ1-1; D call uncertain. The CDR3 runs 15 residues. Germline V gene lookup returns CDR1 SGHRS and CDR2 YFSETQ. V lost 5 bases to trimming and J lost 2 bases, with 16 bases between them. The CDR3 loop reads CASSPGGPPNTEAFF. The CDR3 bases are TGCGCCAGCAGTCCGGGTGGGCCGCCAAACACTGAAGCTTTCTTT.

At least ten counts were recorded for this clonotype. This chain joins TRBV6-5 and TRBJ1-2, with D maybe TRBD1 (5 bases). CDR3 length: 12 residues. V was shortened by 3 bases and J by 8 bases, with 10 bases between the two germline ends. Germline V gene sequence: CDR1 MNHEY, CDR2 SVGAGI. The DNA for the CDR3 is TGTGCCAGCAGTTATCCGGGGCAGGGCTACACCTTC. Its translation: CASSYPGQGYTF.

The rearrangement uses TRBV6-2 or TRBV6-3 and TRBJ2-2, with D perhaps matching TRBD1 (5 bases). The CDR3 contains 13 residues. The germline CDR1 and CDR2 sequences are MNHEY and SVGEGT. Trimming shortened V by 11 bases and J by 2 bases, and 12 bases separated the two germline ends. The CDR3 here is CAAGAVNTGELFF. DNA of the CDR3: TGTGCCGCTGGGGCAGTAAACACCGGGGAGCTGTTTTTT.

This clonotype was picked up a small number of times. The V and J genes are TRBV18 and TRBJ2-5; 7 bases line up with TRBD2. Germline CDR1 KGHSH, CDR2 LQKENI. Trimming at V came to 6 bases and at J to 0 bases, leaving 7 bases not matched to a gene. The CDR3 covers 15 residues. The DNA for the CDR3 is TGTGCCAGCTCCCCAACAGCGGGGAACCAAGAGACCCAGTACTTC. Translated, it gives CASSPTAGNQETQYF. The full variable domain, rest sourced from reference TRBV18 and TRBJ2-5, is NAGVMQNPRHLVRRRGQEARLRCSPMKGHSHVYWYRQLPEEGLKFMVYLQKENIIDESGMPKERFSAEFPKEGPSILRIQQVVRGDSAAYFCASSPTAGNQETQYFGPGTRLLVL.

This clonotype was seen repeatedly, ten times or more. The chain joins TRBV10-3 to TRBJ1-5; D is unresolved. The CDR3 is 12 residues long. CDR1 ENHRY and CDR2 SYGVKD come from the germline V gene. Trimming left V 6 bases short and J 6 bases short, with 9 bases between. CDR3 residues: CAIRREGQPQHF. In DNA form, the CDR3 reads TGTGCCATCAGGCGGGAAGGTCAGCCCCAGCATTTT.

The chain employs TRBV5-1 and TRBJ1-2; D unclear. The CDR3 is made up of 13 amino acids. The V and J ends lost 7 bases and 8 bases respectively, with 18 bases between them. Germline CDR1 SGHRS, CDR2 YFSETQ. The CDR3: CASGTDGLGGYTF. DNA for the CDR3: TGCGCCAGCGGAACGGATGGTTTGGGCGGCTACACCTTC.

This clonotype appeared a few times. The chain has TRBV9 and TRBJ2-7; 10 positions match TRBD1. This CDR3 comprises 14 residues. Per germline, CDR1 SGDLS and CDR2 YYNGEE. Germline trimming cut 4 bases from V and 2 bases from J; bases unmatched to any gene: 3. The CDR3 sequence: CASSYDRGPYEQYF. The CDR3 bases are TGTGCCAGCAGCTACGACAGGGGGCCCTACGAGCAGTACTTC.

The chain recombines TRBV21-1 with TRBJ1-5; no check of the table's D call, TRBD1, against the DNA was made. TRBV21-1 is a listed pseudogene. The CDR3 totals 18 residues. CDR3 sequence (DNA): TGTGCCAGCAGCAAGAGCTTGACAGGGAGAGAAGGAAATCAGCCCCAGCATTTT. Its translation is CASSKSLTGREGNQPQHF.

This clonotype was counted a few times. The chain carries TRBV24-1 and TRBJ2-1, with TRBD1 matching 8 bases. The V gene's germline CDR1 is KGHDR and CDR2 SFDVKD. J lost 8 bases, V lost 4 bases, and 3 bases had no gene match. There are 13 residues in the CDR3. CDR3 sequence (DNA): TGTGCCACCAGTGACCGGACAGGGCATGAGCAGTTCTTC. Translating gives CATSDRTGHEQFF.

This clonotype showed up just a few times. The CDR3 spells CASSSQWGLAGGPVDTQYF. Here the CDR3 DNA reads TGTGCCAGCAGCTCGCAGTGGGGACTAGCGGGAGGGCCGGTAGATACGCAGTATTTT. J is TRBJ2-3 and V is TRBV7-2; 16 positions match TRBD2. J was trimmed by 5 bases and V by 4 bases; bases with no gene match: 12. Germline CDR1 reads SGHTA; CDR2 reads FQGNSA. The CDR3 has 19 residues.

This chain joins TRBV7-8 and TRBJ1-5, with unresolved D. Germline assignment: CDR1 SGHVS and CDR2 FQNEAQ. Trimming shortened V by 5 bases and J by 0 bases, and 11 bases separated the two germline ends. The length of the CDR3 is 15 residues. CDR3 sequence reads: CASSVRLSSNQPQHF. As DNA, the CDR3 is TGTGCCAGCAGCGTAAGATTAAGTAGCAATCAGCCCCAGCATTTT.

This clonotype was counted between two and nine times. The gene calls are TRBV4-3 and TRBJ2-2; D is undetermined. From germline, CDR1 is LGHNA and CDR2 YSLEER. The CDR3 extends over 15 amino acids. Trimming left V 2 bases short and J 1 base short, with 8 bases between. The CDR3 region is CASSQTVENTGELFF. CDR3 DNA sequence: TGCGCCAGCAGCCAAACAGTGGAGAACACCGGGGAGCTGTTTTTT.

The chain recombines TRBV7-2 with TRBJ2-3; 7 bases map to TRBD2. Per the germline V gene, CDR1 is SGHTA and CDR2 is FQGNSA. The CDR3 has 16 amino acids. J lost 2 bases, V lost 4 bases, and 9 bases had no gene match. In DNA, the CDR3 is TGTGCCAGCAGCTCGGGGGAGGGCCGACTCACAGATACGCAGTATTTT. This encodes CASSSGEGRLTDTQYF.

The chain recombines TRBV2 with TRBJ1-1; D remains ambiguous. V lost 4 bases to trimming and J lost 6 bases, with 18 bases between them. The germline gives CDR1 SNHLY, CDR2 FYNNEI. The CDR3 is made up of 15 amino acids. CDR3 nucleotides: TGTGCCAGCAGTGTTGAGGTGGGAGTTGGGGCTGAAGCTTTCTTT. Its translation: CASSVEVGVGAEAFF.

The chain combines TRBV4-1 with TRBJ2-7; no clear D. The CDR3 sequence is 15 residues long. The V end lost 0 bases, the J end lost 6 bases, and 15 bases lay between the germline ends. CDR1 and CDR2 from the germline V gene are MGHRA and YSYEKL. The CDR3 coding sequence is TGCGCCAGCAGCCAAGAACCCGCGGCCCCTAGCGAGCAGTACTTC. This translates into CASSQEPAAPSEQYF.

The chain links TRBV15 to TRBJ2-1, with D possibly being TRBD2 (6 bases). Trimming shortened V by 5 bases and J by 2 bases, and 16 bases separated the two germline ends. In germline, CDR1 is LNHNV, CDR2 YYDKDF (reference sequence). CDR3 size: 16 residues. DNA of the CDR3: TGTGCCACCAGCCCGCTAGGCGGCGGGACCTACAATGAGCAGTTCTTC. This encodes CATSPLGGGTYNEQFF.

This clonotype has only a few counts. CDR3 in amino acids: CATLPTEGQETQYF. As DNA, the CDR3 is TGTGCCACCCTGCCCACAGAGGGGCAAGAGACCCAGTACTTC. The chain has TRBV21-1 and TRBJ2-5; TRBD1 is the table's D call and was not checked against the DNA. TRBV21-1 is termed a pseudogene. CDR3 size: 14 residues.

This chain uses TRBV4-1 with TRBJ1-2; TRBD1 agrees at 7 bases. Germline values: CDR1 MGHRA, CDR2 YSYEKL. The CDR3 covers 14 residues. V was clipped by 1 base and J by 8 bases; unmatched bases: 7. The CDR3 DNA sequence: TGCGCCAGCAGCCAAGCAACAGGGGAGGGAGGCTACACCTTC. Residues: CASSQATGEGGYTF.

This clonotype was detected only a few times. This rearrangement joins TRBV5-1 to TRBJ2-3, with D hard to call. The V end was cut by 0 bases, the J end by 3 bases, with 14 bases between. Germline CDR1 and CDR2: SGHRS and YFSETQ. The CDR3 is made up of 16 amino acids. CDR3 in amino acids: CASSLGLADLTDTQYF. The CDR3 DNA reads TGCGCCAGCAGCTTGGGATTGGCGGACCTTACAGATACGCAGTATTTT.

The chain links TRBV12-3 or TRBV12-4 to TRBJ1-4, with D hard to call. V shed 3 bases and J shed 7 bases, with 9 bases lying between them. The CDR3 has 13 residues. CDR3 sequence (DNA): TGTGCCAGCAGTTTGCGTTGGGGTGAAAAACTGTTTTTT. Protein sequence: CASSLRWGEKLFF.

This clonotype was found a few times. The J gene is TRBJ1-1, the V gene TRBV7-9; the match to TRBD1 covers 8 bases. The CDR3 totals 17 residues. V lost 1 base and J lost 0; bases outside the gene matches: 7. CDR1 is SEHNR, CDR2 FQNEAQ, per germline (reference sequence). The CDR3 sequence is CASSLEGTGLMNTEAFF. The CDR3 bases are TGTGCCAGCAGCTTAGAGGGGACAGGACTCATGAACACTGAAGCTTTCTTT. The full variable domain, its missing parts supplied by reference TRBV7-9 and TRBJ1-1, is DTGVSQNPRHKITKRGQNVTFRCDPISEHNRLYWYRQTLGQGPEFLTYFQNEAQLEKSRLLSDRFSAERPKGSFSTLEIQRTEQGDSAMYLCASSLEGTGLMNTEAFFGQGTRLTVV.

The chain couples TRBV15 to TRBJ1-5; 8 positions agree with TRBD1. From germline, CDR1 is LNHNV and CDR2 YYDKDF (reference sequence). Unmatched junction bases numbered 11, after V lost 1 base and J lost 6 bases. This CDR3 region has 17 residues. CDR3 nucleotides: TGTGCCACCAGCAGAGCTTGGACAGGGTTGGATATTCAGCCCCAGCATTTT. Translated, it gives CATSRAWTGLDIQPQHF.

This clonotype was counted between two and nine times. The chain couples TRBV20-1 to TRBJ2-1; TRBD2 matches at 11 bases. CDR1 and CDR2 from the germline V gene are DFQATT and SNEGSKA (reference sequence). V lost 3 bases, J lost 0 bases, and 7 bases stayed unmatched. CDR3 length equals 17 residues. The CDR3 is CSARYSGRAPSYNEQFF. CDR3 DNA: TGCAGTGCTAGGTATAGCGGGAGGGCTCCCTCCTACAATGAGCAGTTCTTC.

The CDR3 DNA reads as TGTGCCAGCAGTTTTTCGGCAGTTTATCAGCCCCAGCATTTT. Protein product: CASSFSAVYQPQHF. This sequence joins TRBV12-3 or TRBV12-4 and TRBJ1-5; unclear D gene. V was clipped by 3 bases and J by 5 bases, with 11 bases between them. This CDR3 comprises 14 residues.